This is a list of T cell receptor beta chains from one sample in a study of cytomegalovirus exposure and HLA in healthy donors. Here immunoSEQ multiplex PCR was the method, and the copy in TCRdb shows in-frame clones only, minus some. The sample carries around 99,000 clones, roughly 80% recorded once. The sequencing input was PBMCs. The receptors stem from a man aged 25 to 40 in good health and CMV-seropositive. The CDR3 runs from the conserved cysteine through the conserved F or W. The D gene is left open where the match is weak. The size field is filled for only some rows; it gives once, few, many or a size class.

d_gene,abundance,j_gene,v_gene,CDR3aa,CDR3nt
-,-,TRBJ2-3,TRBV9,CASSAGLMTDTQYF,TGTGCCAGCAGCGCCGGACTCATGACAGATACGCAGTATTTT
TRBD1,-,TRBJ1-5,TRBV4-2,CASSHSPGQGPYSNQPQHF,TGTGCCAGCAGCCACTCTCCGGGACAGGGCCCTTATAGCAATCAGCCCCAGCATTTT
TRBD1,-,TRBJ1-2,TRBV28,CASSVYGTADGYTF,TGTGCCAGCAGTGTATACGGGACAGCGGATGGCTACACCTTC
-,-,TRBJ1-2,TRBV7-9,CASSPTSTGRTSYGYTF,TGTGCCAGCAGCCCTACTTCGACAGGACGAACCTCCTATGGCTACACCTTC
TRBD1,-,TRBJ2-5,TRBV11-2,CASSLNRGGETQYF,TGTGCCAGCAGCCTAAACAGGGGCGGGGAGACCCAGTACTTC
TRBD1,once,TRBJ1-5,TRBV6-5,CASSSGTGFNQPQHF,TGTGCCAGCAGTTCTGGGACAGGGTTTAACCAGCCCCAGCATTTT
-,-,TRBJ2-7,TRBV7-9,CSSSPHYEQYF,TGTTCCAGCAGCCCACATTACGAGCAGTACTTC
TRBD1,once,TRBJ1-6,TRBV10-2,CASARRGGPNSPLHF,TGCGCCAGCGCCAGAAGAGGGGGCCCTAATTCACCCCTCCACTTT
-,-,TRBJ2-4,TRBV29-1,CSVEDPASRGIQYF,TGCAGCGTTGAAGATCCCGCCAGTAGAGGCATTCAGTACTTC
-,-,TRBJ1-4,TRBV7-7,CASSLGSRYEKLFF,TGTGCCAGCAGCTTGGGTTCCAGGTATGAAAAACTGTTTTTT
TRBD1,-,TRBJ2-7,TRBV19,CASSQGTGFLEQYF,TGTGCCAGTAGTCAAGGGACAGGTTTCCTCGAGCAGTACTTC
-,-,TRBJ1-6,TRBV6-5,CASSYSGQGTWPLHF,TGTGCCAGCAGTTACTCTGGGCAGGGTACGTGGCCCCTCCACTTT
TRBD1,few,TRBJ1-4,TRBV10-3,CAIRGDRTYNEKLFF,TGTGCCATCAGGGGGGACAGAACTTACAATGAAAAACTGTTTTTT
-,-,TRBJ2-4,TRBV5-6,CASSLTGSRGYF,TGTGCCAGCAGCTTAACAGGTAGCCGTGGGTACTTC
TRBD1,-,TRBJ2-7,TRBV20-1,CSALQGSEQYF,TGCAGTGCGTTACAGGGGTCCGAGCAGTACTTC
TRBD1,-,TRBJ1-5,TRBV2,CASSGGDRYQPQHF,TGTGCCAGCAGTGGAGGGGACAGATATCAGCCCCAGCATTTT
-,-,TRBJ2-1,TRBV7-3,CASSLNSVSYNEQFF,TGTGCCAGCAGCTTAAATTCGGTATCCTACAATGAGCAGTTCTTC
TRBD2,-,TRBJ2-1,TRBV2,CASSPEAGGPHEQFF,TGTGCCAGCAGTCCAGAAGCGGGGGGGCCCCATGAGCAGTTCTTC
-,-,TRBJ1-6,TRBV11-3,CASSSQWGGKSPLHF,TGTGCCAGCAGCTCTCAGTGGGGGGGAAAATCACCCCTCCACTTT
-,-,TRBJ2-2,TRBV19,CASSINQGWTGELFF,TGTGCCAGTAGTATCAATCAGGGATGGACCGGGGAGCTGTTTTTT